Listed below are T cell receptor beta chains from one sample, sequenced in a study of cytomegalovirus exposure and HLA in healthy donors. The assay was immunoSEQ multiplex PCR, and TCRdb's table has in-frame clones only and misses some. Here the sample spans more than 95,000 clones, 60% to 80% being singletons. The sample was PBMCs. Receptors originate from a man between 25 and 39 years old in good health and CMV-seronegative. The CDR3 runs from the conserved cysteine through the conserved F or W. D genes are given only for firm matches. Not all rows give a size; the values are once, few, many and, for expanded clones, a class.

v_call,d_call,clone_size,j_call,cdr3_nt,cdr3_aa
TRBV2,NA,few,TRBJ2-7,TGTGCCAGCAGTGAATACTACGAGCAGTACTTC,CASSEYYEQYF
TRBV7-2,NA,NA,TRBJ2-5,TGTGCCAGCAGCCAAGGGACAACCATGGGGCAAGAGACCCAGTACTTC,CASSQGTTMGQETQYF
TRBV27,TRBD1,NA,TRBJ1-2,TGTGCCAGCAGTTCACAGGGGAGGCATGGCTACACCTTC,CASSSQGRHGYTF
TRBV10-3,NA,NA,TRBJ2-2,TGTGCCAGCAGTTACGAGGTAGCATCCGGGGAGCTGTTTTTT,CASSYEVASGELFF
TRBV7-8,TRBD2,few,TRBJ2-1,TGTGCCAGCAGCTTAGCTGGAACTAGCGGGAGTGGTGAGCAGTTCTTC,CASSLAGTSGSGEQFF
TRBV5-5,NA,NA,TRBJ2-7,TGTGCCAGCAGCTTGGACGGCTACGAGCAGTACTTC,CASSLDGYEQYF
TRBV6-5,NA,few,TRBJ1-3,TGTGCCAGCACAGGGTCTGGAAACACCATATATTTT,CASTGSGNTIYF
TRBV6-6,TRBD1,NA,TRBJ1-5,TGTGCCAGCAGCCGCGGGACAGGCAATCAGCCCCAGCATTTT,CASSRGTGNQPQHF
TRBV19,NA,NA,TRBJ2-3,TGTGCCAGTAGGTCCCCGGGACTGAGCACAGATACGCAGTATTTT,CASRSPGLSTDTQYF
TRBV6-1,NA,few,TRBJ2-1,TGTGCCAGCAGGAAGGGGCAGGGAAGATCGGGTGAGCAGTTCTTC,CASRKGQGRSGEQFF
TRBV5-6,TRBD1,NA,TRBJ1-1,TGTGCCAGCAGCTTGATATTGGACAGGGGTGCTTTCTTT,CASSLILDRGAFF
TRBV28,NA,NA,TRBJ2-3,TGTGCCAGCCGACATAACACAGATACGCAGTATTTT,CASRHNTDTQYF
TRBV29-1,TRBD1,NA,TRBJ2-1,TGCAGCGATTCCGGGACAGAATACAATGAGCAGTTCTTC,CSDSGTEYNEQFF
TRBV9,TRBD2,NA,TRBJ2-1,TGTGCCAGCAGCGCGGGAGGGGCAAATGAGCAGTTCTTC,CASSAGGANEQFF
TRBV19,TRBD1,NA,TRBJ2-3,TGTGCCAGTAGTATCTCGGACAGGGCTAGCACAGATACGCAGTATTTT,CASSISDRASTDTQYF
TRBV5-1,NA,NA,TRBJ2-5,TGCGCCAGCAGCTCCCACCCTAGACAGGTCCAAGAGACCCAGTACTTC,CASSSHPRQVQETQYF
TRBV18,NA,NA,TRBJ2-7,TGTGCCAGCTCACTCTCCGGGAGCAAAACCTACGAGCAGTACTTC,CASSLSGSKTYEQYF
TRBV4-2,TRBD1,NA,TRBJ2-7,TGTGCCAGCAGCCCAGGACAGGCGAGCTCCTACGAGCAGTACTTC,CASSPGQASSYEQYF
TRBV7-2,TRBD2,once,TRBJ2-7,TGTGCCAGCAGCCCAACTAGCGGGGCCTACGAGCAGTACTTC,CASSPTSGAYEQYF
TRBV2,TRBD2,few,TRBJ2-2,TGTGCCAACAGGTGGGGGGCGGGAGGGTACGCCGGGGAGCTGTTTTTT,CANRWGAGGYAGELFF
TRBV30,TRBD2,NA,TRBJ2-5,TGTGCCTGGAGTGCGGGGGGGATATCAACCCAGTACTTC,CAWSAGGISTQYF
TRBV4-2,TRBD2,few,TRBJ2-3,TGTGCCAGCAGCCAGCGAGTTAGCGGGGGGGATGGAGATACGCAGTATTTT,CASSQRVSGGDGDTQYF
TRBV28,NA,NA,TRBJ2-7,TGTGCCAGCAGTTTCCCGGGGGAGGACTACGAGCAGTACTTC,CASSFPGEDYEQYF
TRBV19,NA,NA,TRBJ1-1,TGTGCCAGTCTCCTACGGGGTGATACTGAAGCTTTCTTT,CASLLRGDTEAFF
TRBV29-1,NA,NA,TRBJ1-1,TGCAGCGTGGATGAAAGGGGCACTGAAGCTTTCTTT,CSVDERGTEAFF
TRBV10-3,TRBD1,NA,TRBJ1-4,TGTGCCTCAGGGTTGACAGGGAGGAATGAAAAACTGTTTTTT,CASGLTGRNEKLFF
TRBV19,NA,NA,TRBJ2-7,TGTGCCAGTAGTATAACCCTACGGGGCGAGCAGTACTTC,CASSITLRGEQYF
TRBV30,TRBD1,NA,TRBJ1-3,TGTGCCTGGACGGGGCAGGGGGCCAGCTCTGAAAACACCATATATTTT,CAWTGQGASSENTIYF
TRBV11-3,TRBD2,NA,TRBJ2-2,TGTGCCAGCAGCTTAGGAGCGGGAGGCACCGGGGAGCTGTTTTTT,CASSLGAGGTGELFF
TRBV19,NA,medium-sized,TRBJ1-1,TGTGCCAGTAGTATTCCGGGGAACACTGAAGCTTTCTTT,CASSIPGNTEAFF
TRBV12-5,NA,once,TRBJ2-1,TGTGCTAGTGAAGCCGGGGGGCGGTATGAGCAGTTCTTC,CASEAGGRYEQFF
TRBV27,TRBD1,few,TRBJ1-1,TGTGCCAGCAGTCTCCGGACAGGGACCATGAACACTGAAGCTTTCTTT,CASSLRTGTMNTEAFF
TRBV5-1,TRBD1,NA,TRBJ2-1,TGCGCCAGCCGAGTCCGACAGGGGCGGGACGAGCAGTTCTTC,CASRVRQGRDEQFF
TRBV6-5,TRBD2,NA,TRBJ2-3,TGTGCCAGCAGTTACTTGGGACTAGCCACAGATACGCAGTATTTT,CASSYLGLATDTQYF
TRBV29-1,TRBD1,few,TRBJ2-1,TGCAGCGTCCCTACCGGGACAGAATACTACAATGAGCAGTTCTTC,CSVPTGTEYYNEQFF
TRBV6-1,TRBD2,NA,TRBJ2-1,TGTGCCAGCAGTGGAGGGACTAGCGGGAGTTGGTCCTACAATGAGCAGTTCTTC,CASSGGTSGSWSYNEQFF
TRBV6-1,TRBD1,NA,TRBJ1-5,TGTGCCAGCAGTGAACCCCGGACAGGGGTGAATCAGCCCCAGCATTTT,CASSEPRTGVNQPQHF
TRBV5-1,TRBD1,NA,TRBJ2-7,TGCGCCAGCAGCCCTGGACAGGGGGGATACGAGCAGTACTTC,CASSPGQGGYEQYF
TRBV20-1,NA,NA,TRBJ2-5,TGCAGTGCTAGGCAGCAAGAGACCCAGTACTTC,CSARQQETQYF
TRBV7-2,NA,once,TRBJ2-1,TGTGCCAGCAGCCCCCGCGGGTCCTCGGGGCAGTTCTTC,CASSPRGSSGQFF
TRBV7-3,TRBD1,NA,TRBJ2-2,TGTGCCAGCAGCTTAAATGGACAGGGCGTTCCCGGGGAGCTGTTTTTT,CASSLNGQGVPGELFF
TRBV11-2,NA,few,TRBJ2-7,TGTGCCAGCAGCTGGCGTTGGAGGGATGACGAGCAGTACTTC,CASSWRWRDDEQYF
TRBV7-6,TRBD1,once,TRBJ1-2,TGTGCCAGCAGCCCCCGGACAGGCCGCGGGGATGGCTACACCTTC,CASSPRTGRGDGYTF
TRBV5-4,NA,NA,TRBJ2-3,TGTGCCAGCAGCTTGAGCGGATCCACAGATACGCAGTATTTT,CASSLSGSTDTQYF
TRBV6-1,TRBD1,few,TRBJ1-2,TGTGCCAGCAGCCGGGACAGAGCTAACTATGGCTACACCTTC,CASSRDRANYGYTF
TRBV6-4,NA,few,TRBJ1-5,TGTGCCAGCAGTGACCCGGGAAAAGGACCCAATAGCAATCAGCCCCAGCATTTT,CASSDPGKGPNSNQPQHF
TRBV7-3,TRBD1,NA,TRBJ2-1,TGTGCCAGCAGCTTAACGGGACAGGGGGCCACCCGGCACAATGAGCAGTTCTTC,CASSLTGQGATRHNEQFF
TRBV6-5,TRBD2,NA,TRBJ2-1,TGTGCCAGCAGTTACGGCGGTAGCGGGAGGTATGAGCAGTTCTTC,CASSYGGSGRYEQFF
TRBV19,TRBD1,NA,TRBJ1-2,TGTGCCAGTAGTATAGTTAGGGGGACAGCTAACTATGGCTACACCTTC,CASSIVRGTANYGYTF
TRBV19,TRBD1,NA,TRBJ1-4,TGTGCCAGTAGCAAAAAGGGGGCAGCCACTAATGAAAAACTGTTTTTT,CASSKKGAATNEKLFF
TRBV5-1,NA,NA,TRBJ2-1,TGCGCCAGCAGCTTGGGTTTTCGCAGGGCCTCCTACAATGAGCAGTTCTTC,CASSLGFRRASYNEQFF
TRBV19,NA,NA,TRBJ1-4,TGTGCCAGCCAACAGGGACCTAATGAAAAACTGTTTTTT,CASQQGPNEKLFF
TRBV14,NA,NA,TRBJ2-3,TGTGCCAGCAGCCAAGGTGGGAGCCTCACAGATACGCAGTATTTT,CASSQGGSLTDTQYF
TRBV19,TRBD2,once,TRBJ2-1,TGTGCCAGTAGTATAAGGGCGGGAGGGCCGTACAATGAGCAGTTCTTC,CASSIRAGGPYNEQFF
TRBV30,NA,NA,TRBJ2-4,TGTGCCTGGACCGTAGGACAGTTAATAGCCAAAAACATTCAGTACTTC,CAWTVGQLIAKNIQYF